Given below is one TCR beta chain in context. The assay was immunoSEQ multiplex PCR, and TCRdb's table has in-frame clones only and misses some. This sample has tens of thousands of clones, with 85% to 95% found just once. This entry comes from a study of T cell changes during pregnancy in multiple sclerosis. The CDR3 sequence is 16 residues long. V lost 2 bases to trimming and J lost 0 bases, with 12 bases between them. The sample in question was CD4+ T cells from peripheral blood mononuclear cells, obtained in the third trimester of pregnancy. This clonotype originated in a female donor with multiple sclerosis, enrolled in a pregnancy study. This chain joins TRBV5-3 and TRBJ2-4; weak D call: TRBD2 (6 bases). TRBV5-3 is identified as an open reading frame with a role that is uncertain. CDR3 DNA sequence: TGTGCCAGAAGCTTCGGGGGTAAGTTAGCCAAAAACATTCAGTACTTC. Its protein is CARSFGGKLAKNIQYF.